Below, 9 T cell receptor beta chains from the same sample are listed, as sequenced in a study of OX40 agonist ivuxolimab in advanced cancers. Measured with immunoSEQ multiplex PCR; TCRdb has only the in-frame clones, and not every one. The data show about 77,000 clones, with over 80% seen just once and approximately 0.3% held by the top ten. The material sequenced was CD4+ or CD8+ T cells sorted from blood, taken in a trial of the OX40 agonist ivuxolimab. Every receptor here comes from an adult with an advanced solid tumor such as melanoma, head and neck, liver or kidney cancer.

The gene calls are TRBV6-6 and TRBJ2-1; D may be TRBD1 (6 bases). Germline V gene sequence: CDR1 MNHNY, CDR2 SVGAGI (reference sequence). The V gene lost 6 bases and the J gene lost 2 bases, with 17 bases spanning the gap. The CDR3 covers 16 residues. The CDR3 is CASRHEGVPPYNEQFF. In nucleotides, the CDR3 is TGTGCCAGCAGACACGAGGGGGTCCCTCCCTACAATGAGCAGTTCTTC.

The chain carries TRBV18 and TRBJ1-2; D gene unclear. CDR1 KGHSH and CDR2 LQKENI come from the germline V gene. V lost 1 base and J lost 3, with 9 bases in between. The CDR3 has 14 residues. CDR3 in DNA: TGTGCCAGCTCACCACGTGATTCCGACTATGGCTACACCTTC. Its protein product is CASSPRDSDYGYTF. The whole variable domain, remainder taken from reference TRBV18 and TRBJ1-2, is NAGVMQNPRHLVRRRGQEARLRCSPMKGHSHVYWYRQLPEEGLKFMVYLQKENIIDESGMPKERFSAEFPKEGPSILRIQQVVRGDSAAYFCASSPRDSDYGYTFGSGTRLTVV.

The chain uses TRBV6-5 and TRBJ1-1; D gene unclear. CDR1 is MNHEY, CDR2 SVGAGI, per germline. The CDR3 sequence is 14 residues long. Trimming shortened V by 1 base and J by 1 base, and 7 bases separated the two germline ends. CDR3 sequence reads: CASSYLTPNTEAFF. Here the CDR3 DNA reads TGTGCCAGCAGTTACTTGACACCGAACACTGAAGCTTTCTTT.

CDR3 nucleotide sequence: TGCGCCAGCAGTGAGACCGGGACAGGTCAAAGGGAGCCCCAGCATTTT. It encodes CASSETGTGQREPQHF. This rearrangement joins TRBV10-2 to TRBJ1-5; TRBD1 matches at 8 bases. Germline CDR1 is WSHSY and CDR2 is SAAADI. There are 16 residues in the CDR3. V was clipped by 2 bases and J by 8 bases; unmatched bases: 11.

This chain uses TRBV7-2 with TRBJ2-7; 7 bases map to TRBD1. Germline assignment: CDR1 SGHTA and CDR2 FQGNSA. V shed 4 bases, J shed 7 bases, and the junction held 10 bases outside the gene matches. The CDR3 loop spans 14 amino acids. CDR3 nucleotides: TGTGCCAGCAGCTCCCCGGACAGGCTGCAGGAGCAGTACTTC. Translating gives CASSSPDRLQEQYF.

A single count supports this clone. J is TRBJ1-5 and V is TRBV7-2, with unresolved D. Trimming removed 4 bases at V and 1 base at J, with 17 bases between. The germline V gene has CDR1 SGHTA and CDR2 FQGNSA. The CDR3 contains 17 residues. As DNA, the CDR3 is TGTGCCAGCAGCTCGCGGGCCCAGGATTTCAGCAATCAGCCCCAGCATTTT. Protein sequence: CASSSRAQDFSNQPQHF.

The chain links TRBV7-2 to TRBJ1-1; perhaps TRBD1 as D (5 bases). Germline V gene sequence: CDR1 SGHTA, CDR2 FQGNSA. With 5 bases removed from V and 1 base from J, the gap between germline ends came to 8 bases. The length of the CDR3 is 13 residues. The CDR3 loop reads CASSPGQNTEAFF. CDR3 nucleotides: TGTGCCAGCAGCCCTGGACAGAACACTGAAGCTTTCTTT.

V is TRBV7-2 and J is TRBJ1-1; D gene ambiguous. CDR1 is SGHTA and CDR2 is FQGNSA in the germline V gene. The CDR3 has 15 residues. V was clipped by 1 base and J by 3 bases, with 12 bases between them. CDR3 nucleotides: TGTGCCAGCAGCTTAGTAGCTCGGGGTGACACTGAAGCTTTCTTT. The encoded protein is CASSLVARGDTEAFF.

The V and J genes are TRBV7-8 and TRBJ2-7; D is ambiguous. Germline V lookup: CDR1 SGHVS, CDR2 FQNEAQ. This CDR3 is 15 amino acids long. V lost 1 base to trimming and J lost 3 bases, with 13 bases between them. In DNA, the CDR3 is TGTGCCAGCAGCTTAGTATCAGGCACCAACTACGAGCAGTACTTC. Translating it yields CASSLVSGTNYEQYF. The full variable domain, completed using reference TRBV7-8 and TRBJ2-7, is GAGVSQSPRYKVAKRGQDVALRCDPISGHVSLFWYQQALGQGPEFLTYFQNEAQLDKSGLPSDRFFAERPEGSVSTLKIQRTQQEDSAVYLCASSLVSGTNYEQYFGPGTRLTVT.